Listed below are T cell receptor beta chains from one sample, sequenced in a study of T cells after yellow fever vaccination. TCRdb passed the 5' RACE reads through MiXCR, listing each CDR3 protein once. Of about 68,000 distinct CDR3 sequences listed, just over 6.5% are singletons. The sequenced sample was CD8+ T cells sorted from PBMCs, obtained more than 40 days after the first yellow fever vaccination. Receptors originate from a man younger than 35 who received the YFV17D yellow fever vaccine. Both conserved end residues are part of each CDR3. The D gene is left open where the match is weak. Not every row has a clone size; where given, it reads once, few, many or a size class.

cdr3_aa cdr3_nt d_call j_call clone_size v_call
CASGTGGRRAEAFF TGTGCCAGCGGGACAGGGGGGAGGAGGGCTGAAGCTTTCTTT TRBD1 TRBJ1-1 many TRBV12-3/TRBV12-4
CASSLGAGIEGQPQHF TGCGCCAGCAGCTTGGGGGCCGGGATAGAGGGTCAGCCCCAGCATTTT - TRBJ1-5 - TRBV5-1
CASSPLALNEQFF TGTGCCAGCAGCCCACTAGCTCTCAATGAGCAGTTCTTC - TRBJ2-1 many TRBV7-9
CASSYSRAWDGYTF TGTGCCAGCAGTTACTCGAGGGCTTGGGATGGCTACACCTTC - TRBJ1-2 many TRBV6-5
CSAQPGTGEETQYF TGCAGTGCTCAGCCCGGGACAGGGGAAGAGACCCAGTACTTC TRBD1 TRBJ2-5 many TRBV20-1
CASSTGLLGTEAFF TGTGCCAGCAGTACAGGCCTGTTGGGCACTGAAGCTTTCTTT - TRBJ1-1 few TRBV12-3/TRBV12-4
CAISESGTVTDTQYF TGTGCCATCAGTGAGTCGGGGACAGTGACAGATACGCAGTATTTT TRBD1 TRBJ2-3 many TRBV10-3
CASSFWTLCEQYF TGTGCCAGCAGTTTTTGGACCCTCTGCGAGCAGTACTTC - TRBJ2-7 - TRBV2
CASSLVRELAKNIQYF TGTGCCAGCAGCTTGGTCAGGGAACTAGCCAAAAACATTCAGTACTTC - TRBJ2-4 many TRBV5-6
CSVEGASGFNTDTQYF TGCAGCGTTGAAGGGGCTAGCGGGTTTAACACAGATACGCAGTATTTT TRBD2 TRBJ2-3 many TRBV29-1
CASCKGRDTQYF TGTGCCAGCTGCAAGGGTCGGGATACGCAGTATTTT - TRBJ2-3 many TRBV2
CASSLELIHTDTQYF TGTGCCAGCAGCTTAGAGCTTATTCACACAGATACGCAGTATTTT - TRBJ2-3 many TRBV7-2
CASSLDSKGDTQYF TGTGCCAGCAGCTTAGATAGCAAAGGGGATACGCAGTATTTT - TRBJ2-3 many TRBV11-3
CSGWRGYSTDTQYF TGCAGCGGTTGGAGGGGATATAGCACAGATACGCAGTATTTT - TRBJ2-3 many TRBV29-1